The 26 T cell receptor beta chains below all came from one sample that was sequenced in a study of regulatory T cells in long-lasting Graves disease. Described time point: newly diagnosed GD, antithyroid drugs for less than 3 months. From PBMCs, RNA was extracted and then used to make the TCR library. Through Arm-PCR of CDR3 regions and iRepertoire HTBI primers, TCR beta libraries were built. TCRdb called the multiplex PCR reads again in MiXCR, with one record for every CDR3 protein. The sample holds 520,000 or so distinct CDR3 sequences, about 11% seen once. The same sample was also studied in work on T cells in Graves' hyperthyroidism and ophthalmopathy.

Sequencing was performed on peripheral blood mononuclear cells (PBMCs), taken at new diagnosis, from a patient treated with antithyroid drugs. These receptors were taken from a woman in her 30s with Graves disease.

This clonotype was detected ten times or more. V and J are TRBV11-2 and TRBJ2-7; D remains ambiguous. This CDR3 region has 16 residues. Germline V gene data show CDR1 as SGHAT and CDR2 as FQNNGV. Trimming stripped 6 bases from V and 1 base from J, with 19 bases between. This CDR3 is CASRSHLDGESYEQYF. In DNA, the CDR3 is TGTGCCAGCAGGTCCCACTTAGACGGCGAATCCTACGAGCAGTACTTC. Together with reference TRBV11-2 and TRBJ2-7, the CDR3 gives the full variable domain: EAGVAQSPRYKIIEKRQSVAFWCNPISGHATLYWYQQILGQGPKLLIQFQNNGVVDDSQLPKDRFSAERLKGVDSTLKIQPAKLEDSAVYLCASRSHLDGESYEQYFGPGTRLTVT.

This clonotype was seen more than once but under ten times. This chain links TRBV2 with TRBJ1-5; TRBD1 might be the D (5 bases). Germline V CDR1 and CDR2: SNHLY, FYNNEI. The CDR3 consists of 19 residues. V shed 5 bases and J shed 9 bases, with 32 bases lying between them. CDR3 amino acids: CASSNRVEPTRGDKAPQHF. The DNA for the CDR3 is TGTGCCAGCAGTAACCGAGTAGAACCCACGAGGGGTGACAAGGCGCCCCAGCATTTT.

This clonotype has just a few counts. The chain combines TRBV29-1 with TRBJ1-3; D unclear. This CDR3 has 13 amino acids. In germline, CDR1 is SQVTM, CDR2 ANQGSEA. Trimming took off 5 bases at V and 0 bases at J, with 8 bases between the two ends. For the CDR3, the DNA is TGCAGCGTTAGTTTAAACTCTGGAAACACCATATATTTT. Protein sequence: CSVSLNSGNTIYF.

The CDR3 sequence is CASSLLMAGAGYNEQFF. The CDR3 DNA reads as TGTGCCAGCAGTTTACTGATGGCGGGAGCGGGTTACAATGAGCAGTTCTTC. The chain combines TRBV28 with TRBJ2-1; 7 bases map to TRBD2. V was clipped by 2 bases and J by 4 bases; unmatched bases: 11. The germline V gene has CDR1 MDHEN and CDR2 SYDVKM. The CDR3 totals 17 residues.

This clonotype has a count of ten or more. The gene calls are TRBV5-4 and TRBJ2-3; tentative D call: TRBD2 (6 bases). Looked up from germline, CDR1 is SGHNT and CDR2 is YYREEE (reference sequence). V lost 4 bases and J 6 bases, leaving 18 bases between the germline ends. The CDR3 is 15 amino acids. The CDR3 loop is CASSPPDGRGDTQYF. The CDR3 nucleotides are TGTGCCAGCAGCCCCCCGGACGGGAGAGGGGATACGCAGTATTTT.

The rearrangement uses TRBV29-1 and TRBJ1-2, with 9 bases that match TRBD1. The V and J ends lost 7 bases and 5 bases, in that order; junction bases with no gene match: 5. This CDR3 spans 12 amino acids. The germline V gene has CDR1 SQVTM and CDR2 ANQGSEA. The CDR3 DNA reads TGCAGCGGATACAGGGGGCTTTATGGCTACACCTTC. Protein sequence: CSGYRGLYGYTF.

The gene calls are TRBV5-5 and TRBJ2-1; D is undetermined. The CDR3 runs to 14 residues. CDR1 and CDR2 from the germline V gene are SGHKS and YYEKEE (reference sequence). V was clipped by 0 bases and J by 5 bases, with 9 bases between them. CDR3 nucleotides: TGTGCCAGCAGCTTGGTAGGGTCCCACAATGAGCAGTTCTTC. Its protein product is CASSLVGSHNEQFF.

This clonotype was detected only a few times. The junction differs from germline at one of its ends, possibly a read error. The gene calls are TRBV29-1 and TRBJ1-1; D gene ambiguous. This CDR3 region has 13 residues. Looked up from germline, CDR1 is SQVTM and CDR2 is ANQGSEA. The CDR3 spells CSVEKVLNTEAFF. CDR3 DNA: TGCAGCGTTGAAAAGGTATTGAACACTGAAGCTTTTTTT.

A remark on this clonotype: A clone one base away is much larger, so this may be a read error. The J gene is TRBJ2-5, the V gene TRBV6-2 or TRBV6-3, with a possible D match to TRBD1 (6 bases). CDR1 is MNHEY, CDR2 SVGEGT, per germline. The CDR3 covers 14 residues. The V and J ends lost 5 bases and 3 bases respectively, with 13 bases between them. The CDR3, as DNA: TGTGCCAGCAGTAACCGGGACAAAAAAGAGACCCAGTACTTC. Its protein is CASSNRDKKETQYF.

This clonotype was recorded at least ten times. The chain is built from TRBV28 and TRBJ2-1, with D possibly being TRBD2 (5 bases). From germline, CDR1 is MDHEN and CDR2 SYDVKM. Trimming shortened V by 5 bases and J by 1 base, and 18 bases separated the two germline ends. The CDR3 sequence is 17 residues long. The CDR3 is CASSQPRGRRSYNEQFF. The CDR3 region has the DNA TGTGCCAGCAGTCAACCGCGAGGGCGGAGATCCTACAATGAGCAGTTCTTC.

This clonotype was seen more than once but under ten times. This chain joins TRBV6-1 and TRBJ2-4; 12 bases line up with TRBD1. There are 15 residues in the CDR3. Germline loops: CDR1 MNHNS, CDR2 SASEGT. The V and J ends lost 3 bases and 7 bases, in that order; junction bases with no gene match: 4. The CDR3 loop reads CASSDRDRGRNIQYF. The CDR3, as DNA: TGTGCCAGCAGTGACCGGGACAGGGGGCGGAACATTCAGTACTTC.

This clonotype has at least ten counts. J is TRBJ1-3 and V is TRBV7-8; possibly TRBD1 for D (5 bases). The CDR3 loop spans 17 amino acids. The germline CDR1 and CDR2 sequences are SGHVS and FQNEAQ. Deletions cut 3 bases from V and 5 bases from J, with 20 bases between. CDR3 in amino acids: CASSFGRGRGLRNTIYF. The CDR3 DNA reads TGTGCCAGCAGCTTCGGCCGGGGACGAGGGTTAAGAAACACCATATATTTT. Filled out from reference TRBV7-8 and TRBJ1-3, the complete variable domain reads GAGVSQSPRYKVAKRGQDVALRCDPISGHVSLFWYQQALGQGPEFLTYFQNEAQLDKSGLPSDRFFAERPEGSVSTLKIQRTQQEDSAVYLCASSFGRGRGLRNTIYFGEGSWLTVV.

The rearrangement uses TRBV6-1 and TRBJ1-2; D may be TRBD1 (5 bases). The V gene lost 5 bases and the J gene lost 3 bases, with 13 bases spanning the gap. CDR1 is MNHNS, CDR2 SASEGT, per germline. CDR3 length: 14 residues. The CDR3 nucleotides read TGTGCCAGCAGTAAACCACAGGACTACTATGGCTACACCTTC. Translated, it gives CASSKPQDYYGYTF.

Only a few counts were recorded for this clonotype. The V call is TRBV7-9, the J call TRBJ2-6; D could derive from TRBD1 or TRBD2 (6 bases each). Germline V gene lookup returns CDR1 SEHNR and CDR2 FQNEAQ (reference sequence). The V end lost 1 base, the J end lost 0 bases, and 28 bases lay between the germline ends. The CDR3 extends over 23 amino acids. In nucleotides, the CDR3 is TGTGCCAGCAGCTTAGGGTTTGGGGGGCGTATTAGTTCGACACCCTCTGGGGCCAACGTCCTGACTTTC. Its protein product is CASSLGFGGRISSTPSGANVLTF.

This clonotype was observed a handful of times. The chain is built from TRBV10-3 and TRBJ1-5; D gene unclear. The ends were cut back, 1 base at V and 6 bases at J, with 7 bases in the middle. The CDR3 contains 13 residues. Germline-derived CDR1 and CDR2 are ENHRY and SYGVKD. CDR3 loop: CAISELVGQPQHF. The CDR3 region has the DNA TGTGCCATCAGTGAGTTAGTTGGTCAGCCCCAGCATTTT.

This clonotype came up a few times. A junction boundary mismatches the germline segment, possibly from a read error. This rearrangement joins TRBV7-7 to TRBJ1-2, with no clear D. The CDR3 runs to 16 residues. CDR1 is SSHAT and CDR2 is FNYEAQ in the germline V gene (reference sequence). The CDR3 coding sequence is TGTGCTAGCAGCTATGGAATATGGAGCGCTAACTATGGCTACACCTTC. Its translation is CASSYGIWSANYGYTF.

V is TRBV9 and J is TRBJ2-2; 9 nucleotides agree with TRBD1. The germline CDR1 and CDR2 sequences are SGDLS and YYNGEE. J was trimmed by 6 bases and V by 0 bases; bases with no gene match: 3. The CDR3 runs 15 residues. The CDR3 loop reads CASSVDNRGPGELFF. The DNA for the CDR3 is TGTGCCAGCAGCGTAGATAACAGGGGGCCCGGGGAGCTGTTTTTT.

This clonotype appeared many times. This chain joins TRBV28 and TRBJ2-3; 8 bases match TRBD2. Germline lookup yields CDR1 MDHEN and CDR2 SYDVKM. Trimming at V came to 2 bases and at J to 0 bases, leaving 7 bases not matched to a gene. The CDR3 length is 17 residues. For the CDR3, the DNA is TGTGCCAGCAGTTTACGGCGGGAGGTCGAAAGCACAGATACGCAGTATTTT. This codes for CASSLRREVESTDTQYF.

This clonotype was observed many times. The chain employs TRBV20-1 and TRBJ2-1, with 11 bases fitting TRBD2. This CDR3 contains 18 residues. Germline V gives CDR1 DFQATT, CDR2 SNEGSKA (reference sequence). Germline trimming cut 2 bases from V and 3 bases from J; bases unmatched to any gene: 12. CDR3 sequence: CSARTSGSHPSRYNEQFF. The CDR3 DNA reads TGCAGTGCTAGAACTAGCGGGAGCCACCCCTCCCGCTACAATGAGCAGTTCTTC.

This clonotype was recorded at least ten times. V gene TRBV28 combines with J gene TRBJ2-1; D may be TRBD2 (6 bases). The germline V and J ends were trimmed by 7 bases and 6 bases, with 13 bases remaining between them. The CDR3 sequence is 13 residues long. Germline assignment: CDR1 MDHEN and CDR2 SYDVKM. The CDR3 DNA follows: TGTGCCAGCAAGGAGGGAGTACCCAATGAGCAGTTCTTC. This gives the protein CASKEGVPNEQFF.

This clonotype has at least ten counts. The chain joins TRBV28 to TRBJ2-3; tentatively, D is TRBD2 (5 bases). V was cut by 6 bases and J by 2 bases, with 15 bases left in between. This CDR3 has 15 amino acids. Germline V gene data show CDR1 as MDHEN and CDR2 as SYDVKM. The CDR3 sequence: CASRQWRQTTDTQYF. CDR3 in DNA: TGTGCCAGCAGGCAATGGAGGCAGACCACAGATACGCAGTATTTT. Based on the CDR3 plus reference TRBV28 and TRBJ2-3, the full variable domain is DVKVTQSSRYLVKRTGEKVFLECVQDMDHENMFWYRQDPGLGLRLIYFSYDVKMKEKGDIPEGYSVSREKKERFSLILESASTNQTSMYLCASRQWRQTTDTQYFGPGTRLTVL.

This clonotype has ten or more counts. The rearrangement uses TRBV20-1 and TRBJ1-5; perhaps TRBD1 as D (5 bases). Germline loops: CDR1 DFQATT, CDR2 SNEGSKA (reference sequence). V dropped 2 bases and J dropped 3 bases, with 14 bases sitting between them. This CDR3 is built from 15 residues. The CDR3 nucleotides are TGCAGTGCTAGATCCCTCGAGGGGAACAATCAGCCCCAGCATTTT. This codes for CSARSLEGNNQPQHF.

This clonotype was found many times. The chain carries TRBV3-1 and TRBJ2-1; D possibly corresponds to TRBD2 (6 bases). This CDR3 is built from 12 residues. V gave up 1 base and J gave up 9 bases, with 7 bases separating them. The V gene's germline CDR1 is LGHDT and CDR2 YNNKEL (reference sequence). The CDR3 protein is CASSQAAGEQFF. In DNA, the CDR3 is TGTGCCAGCAGCCAAGCAGCGGGTGAGCAGTTCTTC.

There are many counts of this clonotype. The rearrangement joins TRBV11-1 to TRBJ2-1, with D uncertain. The CDR3 covers 13 residues. With 3 bases removed from V and 4 bases from J, the gap between germline ends came to 7 bases. Germline V gene data show CDR1 as SGHAT and CDR2 as FQDESV (reference sequence). The CDR3 region is CASSFGAYNEQFF. The CDR3, as DNA: TGTGCCAGCAGCTTTGGCGCGTACAATGAGCAGTTCTTC.

This chain connects TRBV28 to TRBJ2-1, with TRBD2 identical over 11 bases. The germline V gene encodes CDR1 MDHEN and CDR2 SYDVKM. J was trimmed by 10 bases and V by 6 bases; bases with no gene match: 14. The CDR3 spans 16 residues. CDR3 nucleotide sequence: TGTGCCAGCAGCAACGGACTAGCGGGCTTTGTTTGGGAGCAGTTCTTC. This codes for CASSNGLAGFVWEQFF.

The table lists this clonotype with a few counts. The chain joins TRBV6-1 to TRBJ2-4; the D call may be TRBD1 or TRBD2 (6 bases each). The germline V and J ends were trimmed by 6 bases and 4 bases, with 22 bases remaining between them. This CDR3 has 17 residues. The germline CDR1 and CDR2 sequences are MNHNS and SASEGT. CDR3 sequence reads: CASRKWGARFVKNIQYF. The CDR3 region has the DNA TGTGCCAGCAGAAAGTGGGGGGCGCGGTTTGTGAAAAACATTCAGTACTTC.